These 8 T cell receptor beta chains were all obtained from the same sample, sequenced in a study of cytomegalovirus exposure and HLA in healthy donors. Vbeta (60) and Jbeta (13) primers were used in the PCR. Repertoires were generated with immunoSEQ multiplex PCR, while TCRdb's copy carries only in-frame clones and drops some. The sample carries 100,000 to 150,000 clones, around 77% recorded once. The sample was PBMCs. The receptors originated from a middle-aged woman in good health and CMV-seropositive.

The chain recombines TRBV6-5 with TRBJ1-5; maybe TRBD1 (6 bases). This CDR3 comprises 15 residues. V lost 6 bases and J 5 bases, leaving 17 bases between the germline ends. The germline V gene encodes CDR1 MNHEY and CDR2 SVGAGI. CDR3 loop: CASRRGGSGDQPQHF. The CDR3 nucleotides are TGTGCCAGCAGAAGGGGGGGGTCGGGCGATCAGCCCCAGCATTTT.

A few counts support this clone. The genes are TRBV5-1 and TRBJ2-2; TRBD2 matches at 14 bases. Trimming at V came to 3 bases and at J to 7 bases, leaving 5 bases not matched to a gene. Germline loops: CDR1 SGHRS, CDR2 YFSETQ. The CDR3 contains 16 residues. Here the CDR3 reads CASSSGTSGSIGELFF. Here the CDR3 DNA reads TGCGCCAGCAGCTCGGGGACTAGCGGGAGTATCGGGGAGCTGTTTTTT.

The chain is built from TRBV5-8 and TRBJ2-1; tentative D call: TRBD2 (6 bases). The V end was cut by 2 bases, the J end by 4 bases, with 13 bases between. The V gene's germline CDR1 is SGHTS and CDR2 YDEGEE. The CDR3 sequence is 15 residues long. CDR3 sequence: CASSFRGTSYNEQFF. In DNA, the CDR3 is TGTGCCAGCAGCTTCCGTGGGACTTCTTACAATGAGCAGTTCTTC.

The rearrangement joins TRBV7-2 to TRBJ2-3, with TRBD2 matching over 7 bases. V shed 2 bases, J shed 1 base, and the junction held 9 bases outside the gene matches. The germline gives CDR1 SGHTA, CDR2 FQGNSA. This CDR3 has 17 amino acids. CDR3 region: CASSLLWAGVGTDTQYF. CDR3 bases: TGTGCCAGCAGCTTATTATGGGCGGGAGTCGGCACAGATACGCAGTATTTT. The full variable domain, with the rest looked up from reference TRBV7-2 and TRBJ2-3, is GAGVSQSPSNKVTEKGKDVELRCDPISGHTALYWYRQSLGQGLEFLIYFQGNSAPDKSGLPSDRFSAERTGGSVSTLTIQRTQQEDSAVYLCASSLLWAGVGTDTQYFGPGTRLTVL.

In nucleotides, the CDR3 is TGCGCCAGCAGCTTGAGCGTTCGACAGACCGGGGAGCTGTTTTTT. It is translated as CASSLSVRQTGELFF. V and J are TRBV5-1 and TRBJ2-2; a possible D gene is TRBD1 (5 bases). CDR1 SGHRS and CDR2 YFSETQ come from the germline V gene. The CDR3 runs to 15 residues. Trimming removed 1 base from V and 5 bases from J, with 12 bases in between.

This chain uses TRBV6-5 with TRBJ2-1, with 11 nucleotides matching TRBD2. Germline V gene data show CDR1 as MNHEY and CDR2 as SVGAGI. V dropped 7 bases and J dropped 0; count of bases not matched to a gene: 2. The CDR3 runs to 15 residues. DNA of the CDR3: TGTGCCAGCAAACTAGCGGGGGCCTCCTACAATGAGCAGTTCTTC. Translating gives CASKLAGASYNEQFF.

This clone was seen a few times. V is TRBV5-1 and J is TRBJ1-1; possible D gene TRBD1, 5 bases. Between the trimmed V and J ends, which lost 6 bases and 6 bases, there was a span of 18 bases. The germline CDR1 and CDR2 sequences are SGHRS and YFSETQ. The CDR3 sequence is 14 residues long. CDR3 in DNA: TGCGCCAGCAAGATAGGAACAGGTGGGTCTGAAGCTTTCTTT. This gives the protein CASKIGTGGSEAFF.

The chain links TRBV19 to TRBJ2-7; maybe TRBD1 (6 bases). Germline V gene sequence: CDR1 LNHDA, CDR2 SQIVND (reference sequence). Trimming removed 5 bases from V and 2 bases from J, with 10 bases in between. The CDR3 has 13 residues. CDR3 region: CASSYDRTYEQYF. DNA of the CDR3: TGTGCCAGTAGTTATGACAGGACCTACGAGCAGTACTTC.